This TCR beta chain was documented in a study of blood T cell repertoires in COVID-19. About the research overall: Some COVID-19 samples were acute and others convalescent; all came from the United States, Italy and Spain.

There are 13 residues in the CDR3. Those who participated ranged in age from about 18 to 89 years and resided in around 22 US areas. Cohort placement rested on clinical history that participants reported themselves. TCRdb's copy holds only in-frame clones and misses some; the assay was immunoSEQ multiplex PCR. The sample includes about 380,000 clones, around nine tenths of them seen just once. The chain carries TRBV21-1 and TRBJ1-1; TRBD1 reflects the table's D call only, with no check against the DNA. TRBV21-1 is annotated as a pseudogene. The source is a woman aged 18-30 years who had recovered from COVID-19. The specimen sequenced was PBMCs or T cells enriched from blood (not recorded which). CDR3 sequence reads: CASTRGRVTEAFF. The CDR3 nucleotides are TGTGCCAGCACCAGGGGGCGGGTCACTGAAGCTTTCTTT.